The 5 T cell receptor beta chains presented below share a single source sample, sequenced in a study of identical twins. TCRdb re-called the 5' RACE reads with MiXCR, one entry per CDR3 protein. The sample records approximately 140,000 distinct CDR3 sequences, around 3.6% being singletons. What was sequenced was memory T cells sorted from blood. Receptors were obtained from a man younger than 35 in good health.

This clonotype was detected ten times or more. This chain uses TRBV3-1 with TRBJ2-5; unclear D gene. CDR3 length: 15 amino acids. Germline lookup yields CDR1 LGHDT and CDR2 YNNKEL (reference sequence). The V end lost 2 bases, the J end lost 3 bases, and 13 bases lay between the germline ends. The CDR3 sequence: CASSQHQVSKETQYF. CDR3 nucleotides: TGTGCCAGCAGCCAACATCAAGTAAGCAAAGAGACCCAGTACTTC.

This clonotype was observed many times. CDR3 bases: TGCGCCAGCAGCTTGGTCGCAGGGCGGGATTATGGCTACACCTTC. The encoded protein is CASSLVAGRDYGYTF. This chain joins TRBV5-1 and TRBJ1-2, with D possibly matching TRBD1 (5 bases). The CDR3 is 15 amino acids. V gave up 0 bases and J gave up 5 bases, with 14 bases separating them. Germline CDR1 SGHRS, CDR2 YFSETQ.

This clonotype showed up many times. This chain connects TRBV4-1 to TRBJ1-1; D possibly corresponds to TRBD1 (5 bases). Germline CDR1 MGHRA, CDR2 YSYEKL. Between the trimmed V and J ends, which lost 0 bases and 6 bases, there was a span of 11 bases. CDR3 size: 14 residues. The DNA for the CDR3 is TGCGCCAGCAGCCAAGATATGGTCAGGGCTGAAGCTTTCTTT. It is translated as CASSQDMVRAEAFF.

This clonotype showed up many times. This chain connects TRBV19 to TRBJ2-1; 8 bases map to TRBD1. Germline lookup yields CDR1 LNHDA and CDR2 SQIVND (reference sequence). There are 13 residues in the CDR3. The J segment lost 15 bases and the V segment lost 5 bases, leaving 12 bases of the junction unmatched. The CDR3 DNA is TGTGCCAGTAGTTCAGGGACAGGCCTATGGACGTTCTTC. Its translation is CASSSGTGLWTFF. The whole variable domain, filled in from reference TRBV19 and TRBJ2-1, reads DGGITQSPKYLFRKEGQNVTLSCEQNLNHDAMYWYRQDPGQGLRLIYYSQIVNDFQKGDIAEGYSVSREKKESFPLTVTSAQKNPTAFYLCASSSGTGLWTFFGPGTRLTVL.

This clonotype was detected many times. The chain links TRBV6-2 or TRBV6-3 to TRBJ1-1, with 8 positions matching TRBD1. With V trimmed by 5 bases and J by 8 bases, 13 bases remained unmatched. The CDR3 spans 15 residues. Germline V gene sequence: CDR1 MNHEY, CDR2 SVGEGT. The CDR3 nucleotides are TGTGCCAGCAGTCCCGTACGACAGGGGCTCGGCGAAGCTTTCTTT. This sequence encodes CASSPVRQGLGEAFF.